This entry is about one TCR beta chain. Its target is unknown. Genomic DNA, the template, was used for profiling of the TCR beta VDJ and CDR3. TCRdb re-called the reads with MiXCR, one entry per CDR3 protein. The sample holds 450,000 to 600,000 distinct CDR3 sequences, over 25% seen once. The sample comes from a study of CD8+CD57+ T cells in acquired aplastic anemia. Study conclusions and caveats: In CD8+ cells, Simpson's diversity showed no significant difference between patients and controls.

Sequencing involved patients with CD8+CD57+ cell expansion previously shown by flow cytometry. All patients had severe acquired aplastic anemia. The CDR3 loop spans 15 amino acids. Losses at the gene ends were 2 bases for V and 7 bases for J; bases not matched to a gene: 6. In germline, CDR1 is DFQATT, CDR2 SNEGSKA (reference sequence). Sequencing was performed on sorted CD4+, CD8+, or CD8+CD57+ T cells (not recorded which) from PBMCs. The genes are TRBV20-1 and TRBJ1-4; 11 bases align to TRBD1. The TCR originated in a human donor with aplastic anemia. The CDR3 DNA follows: TGCAGTGCTAGACCCGGAGGACAGGGGGCTGAAAAACTGTTTTTT. It translates to CSARPGGQGAEKLFF.